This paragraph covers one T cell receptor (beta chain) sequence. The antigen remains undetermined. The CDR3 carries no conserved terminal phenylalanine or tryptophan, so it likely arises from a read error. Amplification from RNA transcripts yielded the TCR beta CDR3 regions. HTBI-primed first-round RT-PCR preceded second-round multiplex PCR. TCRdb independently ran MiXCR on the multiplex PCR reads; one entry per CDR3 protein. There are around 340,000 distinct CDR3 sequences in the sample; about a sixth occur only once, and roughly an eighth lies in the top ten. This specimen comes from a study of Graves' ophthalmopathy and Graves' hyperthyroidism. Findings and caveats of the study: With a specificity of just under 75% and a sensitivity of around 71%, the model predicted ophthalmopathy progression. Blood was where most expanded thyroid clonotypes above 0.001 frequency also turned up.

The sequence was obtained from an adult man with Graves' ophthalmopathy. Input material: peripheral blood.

CDR3 DNA sequence: TGTGCCAGCAGTTACTCCCATAGATCGCGAGGGGCGAACACTGAAGCTTTCTCT. It is translated as CASSYSHRSRGANTEAFS. The V and J genes are TRBV6-2 or TRBV6-3 and TRBJ1-1; D may be TRBD1 (5 bases). Trimming took 0 bases from V and 1 from J, leaving 18 bases between them. Germline CDR1 and CDR2: MNHEY and SVGEGT. This CDR3 contains 18 residues.